The clone carrying this TCR beta chain was counted a few times. Seattle's enrolled individuals joined amid active infection and were then monitored longitudinally. Authors' processing steps: Amplification with reference gene primers provided the estimates of nucleated cell counts. TCRdb's copy holds only in-frame clones and misses some; the assay was immunoSEQ multiplex PCR. V and J calls and clone size are given by that table; D and trimming were obtained from the DNA. The repertoire includes about 38,000 clones, around 70% of them detected once, and over 9.5% sits in the top ten. The data belong to a study of blood T cell repertoires in COVID-19. Study details: Acute and convalescent COVID-19 samples came from the United States, Italy and Spain. Sources were T cells, B-cell-depleted T cells, or PBMCs; the material itself was cDNA or gDNA.

Trimming cost V 7 bases and J 2 bases, with 15 bases left between them. The CDR3 covers 14 residues. In germline, CDR1 is SNHLY, CDR2 FYNNEI. The receptor comes from a man between 65 and 85 years old with COVID-19, enrolled during active disease. V gene TRBV2 combines with J gene TRBJ2-7; maybe TRBD1 (5 bases). Sequences were obtained from peripheral blood. The CDR3 DNA follows: TGTGCCAGCACCCAGGGCACGGACCCCTACGAGCAGTACTTC. Translated, it gives CASTQGTDPYEQYF.